Following are 26 T cell receptor beta chains from one sample sequenced in a study of early stage breast cancer tumors. Repertoires were generated with immunoSEQ multiplex PCR, while TCRdb's copy carries only in-frame clones and drops some. Altogether tens of thousands of clones are present, about 74% being singletons, with the ten largest covering about 3.4%. The sequencing input was blood. These receptors all stem from a person aged 25 to 40 with breast cancer.

The V gene is TRBV11-1, the J gene TRBJ1-2; tentatively, D is TRBD1 (5 bases). CDR1 is SGHAT and CDR2 is FQDESV in the germline V gene (reference sequence). Trimming stripped 3 bases from V and 8 bases from J, with 13 bases between. The length of the CDR3 is 13 residues. The CDR3 sequence is CASSFRGAGGYTF. The CDR3 DNA reads TGTGCCAGCAGCTTCCGGGGCGCCGGCGGCTACACCTTC.

The V call is TRBV27, the J call TRBJ1-4, with D uncertain. The CDR3 has 15 amino acids. The germline gives CDR1 MNHEY, CDR2 SMNVEV (reference sequence). V was clipped by 5 bases and J by 7 bases, with 17 bases between them. This CDR3 reads CASSPDSFRGEKLFF. The CDR3 coding sequence is TGTGCCAGCAGTCCCGACTCCTTTCGGGGTGAAAAACTGTTTTTT.

The chain employs TRBV6-5 and TRBJ2-3; D is ambiguous. V gave up 5 bases and J gave up 0 bases, with 9 bases separating them. The CDR3 runs 14 residues. Per germline, CDR1 MNHEY and CDR2 SVGAGI. The CDR3 DNA sequence: TGTGCCAGCAGTAATGGACCGAGCACAGATACGCAGTATTTT. Protein: CASSNGPSTDTQYF.

This clone was detected only once. V and J are TRBV20-1 and TRBJ2-1; D might be TRBD2 (6 bases). Trimming removed 5 bases from V and 6 bases from J, with 8 bases in between. This CDR3 comprises 11 residues. Germline CDR1 is DFQATT and CDR2 is SNEGSKA (reference sequence). This chain's CDR3 is CSAHGSNEQFF. In DNA form, the CDR3 reads TGCAGTGCTCACGGGAGCAATGAGCAGTTCTTC.

The V and J genes are TRBV10-3 and TRBJ2-1, with D possibly TRBD1 on 6 matching bases. This CDR3 has 13 amino acids. Between the trimmed V and J ends, which lost 7 bases and 6 bases, there was a span of 13 bases. Germline-derived CDR1 and CDR2 are ENHRY and SYGVKD. The CDR3, as DNA: TGTGCCATCACCCCATCCAGGGGCAATGAGCAGTTCTTC. It codes for CAITPSRGNEQFF.

The chain couples TRBV4-1 to TRBJ1-2; TRBD1 matches at 7 bases. This CDR3 is built from 14 residues. Looked up from germline, CDR1 is MGHRA and CDR2 is YSYEKL. The V segment lost 0 bases and the J segment 4 bases; nucleotides outside the gene matches: 2. CDR3 nucleotide sequence: TGCGCCAGCAGCCAAGACCGGGACAGCTATGGCTACACCTTC. This sequence encodes CASSQDRDSYGYTF.

The rearrangement uses TRBV29-1 and TRBJ1-2; D might be TRBD1 (6 bases). This CDR3 is built from 14 residues. Germline lookup yields CDR1 SQVTM and CDR2 ANQGSEA. Trimming cost V 1 base and J 8 bases, with 17 bases left between them. CDR3 in amino acids: CSVEAGADRWGYTF. CDR3 DNA sequence: TGCAGCGTTGAAGCAGGGGCCGACCGGTGGGGCTACACCTTC. Full variable domain (rest looked up from reference TRBV29-1 and TRBJ1-2): SAVISQKPSRDICQRGTSLTIQCQVDSQVTMMFWYRQQPGQSLTLIATANQGSEATYESGFVIDKFPISRPNLTFSTLTVSNMSPEDSSIYLCSVEAGADRWGYTFGSGTRLTVV.

J is TRBJ2-1 and V is TRBV7-9; 8 bases agree with TRBD2. Trimming cost V 4 bases and J 3 bases; bases outside gene matches: 8. This CDR3 spans 16 amino acids. Germline V gene sequence: CDR1 SEHNR, CDR2 FQNEAQ (reference sequence). The CDR3 loop is CASSWTSIMYYNEQFF. CDR3 in DNA: TGTGCCAGCAGCTGGACTAGCATTATGTACTACAATGAGCAGTTCTTC.

The CDR3 sequence is CASSYSEAVRETQYF. The CDR3 DNA reads as TGTGCCAGCAGTTACTCTGAGGCAGTAAGAGAGACCCAGTACTTC. The chain couples TRBV6-6 to TRBJ2-5; no clear D gene. Trimming cost V 0 bases and J 4 bases, with 12 bases left between them. The CDR3 totals 15 residues. Germline-derived CDR1 and CDR2 are MNHNY and SVGAGI (reference sequence).

This sequence joins TRBV29-1 and TRBJ2-1; the match to TRBD2 covers 11 bases. CDR1 SQVTM and CDR2 ANQGSEA come from the germline V gene. J was trimmed by 2 bases and V by 0 bases; bases with no gene match: 9. CDR3 length: 18 amino acids. CDR3 DNA: TGCAGCGTTGAAGATTTCGGGACTAGCGGACCTGCCTACAATGAGCAGTTCTTC. The encoded protein is CSVEDFGTSGPAYNEQFF.

This sequence joins TRBV6-5 and TRBJ2-7; no definite D call. Germline assignment: CDR1 MNHEY and CDR2 SVGAGI. CDR3 length: 15 amino acids. V was shortened by 5 bases and J by 1 base, with 15 bases between the two germline ends. The CDR3 loop is CASSPPGYRSYEQYF. The CDR3 DNA follows: TGTGCCAGCAGTCCGCCGGGTTATAGATCCTACGAGCAGTACTTC.

The chain employs TRBV4-3 and TRBJ2-5; 10 bases agree with TRBD2. Germline V gene lookup returns CDR1 LGHNA and CDR2 YSLEER. This CDR3 contains 16 residues. Losses at the gene ends were 0 bases for V and 4 bases for J; bases not matched to a gene: 5. CDR3 nucleotide sequence: TGCGCCAGCAGCCAAGATCCTAGCGGGAGAGGAGAGACCCAGTACTTC. Amino acids: CASSQDPSGRGETQYF.

The chain carries TRBV7-2 and TRBJ2-2; 9 nucleotides align to TRBD2. The CDR3 loop spans 18 amino acids. V lost 4 bases, J lost 3 bases, and 12 bases stayed unmatched. The V gene's germline CDR1 is SGHTA and CDR2 FQGNSA. The CDR3 here is CASSSGPGLAGYTGELFF. CDR3 nucleotides: TGTGCCAGCAGCTCGGGTCCGGGACTAGCTGGGTACACCGGGGAGCTGTTTTTT.

The sample holds a few counts of this clone. The rearrangement joins TRBV11-1 to TRBJ1-1; D unresolved. The CDR3 runs to 11 residues. The germline CDR1 and CDR2 sequences are SGHAT and FQDESV (reference sequence). V dropped 0 bases and J dropped 6 bases, with 2 bases sitting between them. The CDR3 loop is CASSLASEAFF. The CDR3 DNA reads TGTGCCAGCAGCTTAGCGTCTGAAGCTTTCTTT.

The V and J genes are TRBV19 and TRBJ2-7, with 10 bases aligning to TRBD2. V gave up 3 bases and J gave up 4 bases; unmatched junction bases: 9. The CDR3 runs 16 residues. Germline values: CDR1 LNHDA, CDR2 SQIVND (reference sequence). CDR3 nucleotides: TGTGCCAGTAGTATGGTGGGACTAGCGCCTATTTACGAGCAGTACTTC. This sequence encodes CASSMVGLAPIYEQYF.

The CDR3 loop is CASSLGSSYEQYF. The CDR3 nucleotides read TGTGCCAGCAGCTTAGGTAGCTCCTACGAGCAGTACTTC. The chain has TRBV11-2 and TRBJ2-7; D is ambiguous. The CDR3 has 13 residues. In germline, CDR1 is SGHAT, CDR2 FQNNGV. V gave up 1 base and J gave up 0 bases, with 4 bases separating them.

The V and J genes are TRBV5-5 and TRBJ2-5, with 14 bases lining up with TRBD2. V lost 1 base and J lost 1; bases outside the gene matches: 9. Germline V gives CDR1 SGHKS, CDR2 YYEKEE (reference sequence). This CDR3 contains 19 residues. CDR3 amino acids: CASSLQVRTSGRTQETQYF. The CDR3 nucleotides are TGTGCCAGCAGCTTGCAAGTCAGGACTAGCGGGAGGACCCAAGAGACCCAGTACTTC.

The V call is TRBV30, the J call TRBJ2-3; D remains ambiguous. Germline V gene data show CDR1 as GTSNPN and CDR2 as SVGIG (reference sequence). There are 12 residues in the CDR3. Trimming took 3 bases from V and 6 from J, leaving 10 bases between them. CDR3 sequence (DNA): TGTGCCTGGAGCCGTGGTACGGATACGCAGTATTTT. Its translation: CAWSRGTDTQYF.

Concerning this clone itself: The junction differs from germline at one of its ends, possibly a read error. V is TRBV7-9 and J is TRBJ1-2; D is possibly TRBD1 (6 bases). The CDR3 consists of 11 residues. Germline V gene lookup returns CDR1 SEHNR and CDR2 FQNEAQ (reference sequence). The CDR3 DNA reads as TGTGCCAGCAGTTTAGGGGGAGGCTACACCTTC. As protein: CASSLGGGYTF. Full variable domain (missing parts from reference TRBV7-9 and TRBJ1-2): DTGVSQNPRHKITKRGQNVTFRCDPISEHNRLYWYRQTLGQGPEFLTYFQNEAQLEKSRLLSDRFSAERPKGSFSTLEIQRTEQGDSAMYLCASSLGGGYTFGSGTRLTVV.

The CDR3 coding sequence is TGCGCCAGCAGCCCACGGACCGGGACAGGGGACGAGCAGTACTTC. This sequence encodes CASSPRTGTGDEQYF. The rearrangement links TRBV4-3 to TRBJ2-7, with 10 bases matching TRBD1. J gave up 5 bases and V 4 bases, and 8 bases lay outside the gene matches. Germline CDR1 LGHNA, CDR2 YSLEER. There are 15 residues in the CDR3.

This chain links TRBV27 with TRBJ1-4; no clear D. Germline-derived CDR1 and CDR2 are MNHEY and SMNVEV (reference sequence). This CDR3 spans 18 amino acids. The V end was cut by 8 bases, the J end by 0 bases, with 22 bases between. The CDR3 coding sequence is TGTGCCAGCGGACCGATTGGGGATTACACGGCAACTAATGAAAAACTGTTTTTT. Its translation: CASGPIGDYTATNEKLFF. Full variable domain (remainder filled in from reference TRBV27 and TRBJ1-4): EAQVTQNPRYLITVTGKKLTVTCSQNMNHEYMSWYRQDPGLGLRQIYYSMNVEVTDKGDVPEGYKVSRKEKRNFPLILESPSPNQTSLYFCASGPIGDYTATNEKLFFGSGTQLSVL.

The CDR3 nucleotides read TGTGCCTGGAAACCGGGACTAGTAAGTGAGCAGTTCTTC. Translated, it gives CAWKPGLVSEQFF. The chain links TRBV30 to TRBJ2-1; TRBD2 matches 8 bases. CDR1 is GTSNPN and CDR2 is SVGIG in the germline V gene (reference sequence). The CDR3 length is 13 residues. Trimming cost V 4 bases and J 9 bases; bases outside gene matches: 8.

This chain joins TRBV5-5 and TRBJ2-5, with a weak D call TRBD2 (5 bases). This CDR3 region has 15 residues. The V and J ends lost 4 bases and 2 bases respectively, with 15 bases between them. Per germline, CDR1 SGHKS and CDR2 YYEKEE (reference sequence). The chain's CDR3 is CASSRSPGKQETQYF. In DNA form, the CDR3 reads TGTGCCAGCAGCCGCTCCCCGGGGAAGCAAGAGACCCAGTACTTC. Drawing the rest from reference TRBV5-5 and TRBJ2-5, the complete variable domain is DAGVTQSPTHLIKTRGQQVTLRCSPISGHKSVSWYQQVLGQGPQFIFQYYEKEERGRGNFPDRFSARQFPNYSSELNVNALLLGDSALYLCASSRSPGKQETQYFGPGTRLLVL.

The chain employs TRBV7-8 and TRBJ2-2; TRBD2 agrees at 11 bases. Germline CDR1 reads SGHVS; CDR2 reads FQNEAQ. V lost 1 base and J lost 0; bases outside the gene matches: 4. CDR3 size: 18 residues. The CDR3 DNA is TGTGCCAGCAGCTTAGTACTAGCGGGAGAGTCGAACACCGGGGAGCTGTTTTTT. Translation: CASSLVLAGESNTGELFF.

The V call is TRBV7-2, the J call TRBJ2-7; unclear D gene. V dropped 1 base and J dropped 0 bases, with 10 bases sitting between them. The CDR3 runs to 15 residues. Germline assignment: CDR1 SGHTA and CDR2 FQGNSA. For the CDR3, the DNA is TGTGCCAGCAGCTTAGACCCCCAGGTCTCCTACGAGCAGTACTTC. Translated, it gives CASSLDPQVSYEQYF.

This clone has a single count. This chain links TRBV11-3 with TRBJ2-2, with D unclear. Germline loops: CDR1 SGHNT, CDR2 YENEEA. The CDR3 contains 16 residues. With 0 bases removed from V and 1 base from J, the gap between germline ends came to 9 bases. The CDR3 sequence: CASSLDQAENTGELFF. The CDR3 nucleotides read TGTGCCAGCAGCTTAGATCAGGCAGAGAACACCGGGGAGCTGTTTTTT.